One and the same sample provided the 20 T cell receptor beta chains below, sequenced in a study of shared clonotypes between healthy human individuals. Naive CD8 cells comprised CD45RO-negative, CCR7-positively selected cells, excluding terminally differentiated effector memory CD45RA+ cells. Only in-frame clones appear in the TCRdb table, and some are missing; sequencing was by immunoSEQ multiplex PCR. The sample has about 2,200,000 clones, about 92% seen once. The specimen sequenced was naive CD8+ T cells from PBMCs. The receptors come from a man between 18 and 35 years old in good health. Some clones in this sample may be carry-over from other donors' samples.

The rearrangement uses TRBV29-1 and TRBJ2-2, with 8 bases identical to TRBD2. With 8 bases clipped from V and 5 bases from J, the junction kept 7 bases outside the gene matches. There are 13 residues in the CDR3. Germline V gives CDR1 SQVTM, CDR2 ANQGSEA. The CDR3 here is CSFWTSSTGELFF. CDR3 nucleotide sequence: TGCAGCTTTTGGACTAGCAGTACCGGGGAGCTGTTTTTT.

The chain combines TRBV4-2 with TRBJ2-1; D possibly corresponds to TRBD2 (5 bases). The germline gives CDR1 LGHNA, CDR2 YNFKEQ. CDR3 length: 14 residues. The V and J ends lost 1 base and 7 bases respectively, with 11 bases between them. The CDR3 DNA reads TGTGCCAGCAGCCAAGGCCCCCCGGGGAATGAGCAGTTCTTC. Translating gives CASSQGPPGNEQFF.

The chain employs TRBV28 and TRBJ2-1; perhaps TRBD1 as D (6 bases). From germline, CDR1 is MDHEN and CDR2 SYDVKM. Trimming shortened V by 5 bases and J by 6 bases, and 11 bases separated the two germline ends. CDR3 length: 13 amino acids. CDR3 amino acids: CASSPGQFNEQFF. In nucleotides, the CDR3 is TGTGCCAGCAGTCCGGGACAATTCAATGAGCAGTTCTTC.

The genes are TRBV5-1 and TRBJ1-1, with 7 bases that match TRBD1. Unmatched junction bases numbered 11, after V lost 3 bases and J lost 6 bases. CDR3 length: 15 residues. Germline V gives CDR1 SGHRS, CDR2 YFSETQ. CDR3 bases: TGCGCCAGCAGCTCCTGGGAGGGGGCGTTCCCTGAAGCTTTCTTT. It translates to CASSSWEGAFPEAFF.

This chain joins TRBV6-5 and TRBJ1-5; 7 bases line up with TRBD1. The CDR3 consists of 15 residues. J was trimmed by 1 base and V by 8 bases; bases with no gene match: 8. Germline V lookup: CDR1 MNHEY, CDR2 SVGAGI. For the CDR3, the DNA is TGTGCCAGCGGTATGGGACAGTTCAGCAATCAGCCCCAGCATTTT. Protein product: CASGMGQFSNQPQHF.

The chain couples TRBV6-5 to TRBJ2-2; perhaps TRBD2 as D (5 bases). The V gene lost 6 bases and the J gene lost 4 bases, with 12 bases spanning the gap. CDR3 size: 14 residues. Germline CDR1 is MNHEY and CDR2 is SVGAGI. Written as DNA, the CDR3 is TGTGCCAGCAGCCCCAACCGGGGCACCGGGGAGCTGTTTTTT. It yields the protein CASSPNRGTGELFF.

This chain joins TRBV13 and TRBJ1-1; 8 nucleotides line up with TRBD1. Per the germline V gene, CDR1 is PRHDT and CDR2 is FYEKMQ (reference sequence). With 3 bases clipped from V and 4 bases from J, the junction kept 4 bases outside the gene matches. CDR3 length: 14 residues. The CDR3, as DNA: TGTGCCAGCAGCTTCAGACAGGGGAGCACTGAAGCTTTCTTT. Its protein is CASSFRQGSTEAFF.

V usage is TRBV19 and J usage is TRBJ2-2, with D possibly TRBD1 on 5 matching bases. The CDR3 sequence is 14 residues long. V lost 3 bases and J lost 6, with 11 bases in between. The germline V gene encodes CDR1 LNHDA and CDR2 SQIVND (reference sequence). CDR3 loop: CASSIDFRAGELFF. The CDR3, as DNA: TGTGCCAGTAGTATTGATTTCAGGGCCGGGGAGCTGTTTTTT. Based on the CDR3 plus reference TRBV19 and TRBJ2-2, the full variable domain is DGGITQSPKYLFRKEGQNVTLSCEQNLNHDAMYWYRQDPGQGLRLIYYSQIVNDFQKGDIAEGYSVSREKKESFPLTVTSAQKNPTAFYLCASSIDFRAGELFFGEGSRLTVL.

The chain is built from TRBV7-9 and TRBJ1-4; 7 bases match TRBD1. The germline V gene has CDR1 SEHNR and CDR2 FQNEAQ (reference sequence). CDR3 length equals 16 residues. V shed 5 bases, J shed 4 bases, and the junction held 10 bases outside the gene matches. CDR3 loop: CASSGGQQNLNEKLFF. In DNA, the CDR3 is TGTGCCAGCAGCGGGGGACAGCAGAATCTTAATGAAAAACTGTTTTTT.

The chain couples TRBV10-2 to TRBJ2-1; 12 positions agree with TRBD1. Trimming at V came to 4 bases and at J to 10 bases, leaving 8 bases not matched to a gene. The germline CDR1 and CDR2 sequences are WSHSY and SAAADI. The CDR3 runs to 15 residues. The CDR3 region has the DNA TGCGCCAGCAGTGGCCCCGGGACAGGGGGCTGGGAGCAGTTCTTC. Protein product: CASSGPGTGGWEQFF.

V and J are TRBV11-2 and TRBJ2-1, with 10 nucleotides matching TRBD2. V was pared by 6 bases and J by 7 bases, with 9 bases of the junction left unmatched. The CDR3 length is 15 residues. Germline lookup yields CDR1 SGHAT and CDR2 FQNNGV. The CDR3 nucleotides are TGTGCCAGCAGTACTCCCGCTAGCGGGAGTAATGAGCAGTTCTTC. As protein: CASSTPASGSNEQFF.

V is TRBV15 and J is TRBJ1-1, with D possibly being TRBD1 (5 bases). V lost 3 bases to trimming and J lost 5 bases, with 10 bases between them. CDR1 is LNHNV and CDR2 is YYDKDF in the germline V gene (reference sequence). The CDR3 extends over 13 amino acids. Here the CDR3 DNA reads TGTGCCACCAGCAGCCAGGGAGGAACTGAAGCTTTCTTT. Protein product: CATSSQGGTEAFF.

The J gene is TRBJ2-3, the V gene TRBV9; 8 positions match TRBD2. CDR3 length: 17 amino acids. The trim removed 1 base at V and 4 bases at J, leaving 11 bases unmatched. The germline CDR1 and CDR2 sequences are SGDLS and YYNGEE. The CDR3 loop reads CASSVNREGQVSDTQYF. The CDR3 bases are TGTGCCAGCAGCGTAAATCGGGAGGGCCAAGTTTCAGATACGCAGTATTTT.

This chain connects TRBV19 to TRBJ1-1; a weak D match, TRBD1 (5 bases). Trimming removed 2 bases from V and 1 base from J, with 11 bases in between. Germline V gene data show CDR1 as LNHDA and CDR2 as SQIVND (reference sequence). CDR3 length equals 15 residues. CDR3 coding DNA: TGTGCCAGTAGTATATTCGGGGCATCGAACACTGAAGCTTTCTTT. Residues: CASSIFGASNTEAFF. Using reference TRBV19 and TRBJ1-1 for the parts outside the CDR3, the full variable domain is DGGITQSPKYLFRKEGQNVTLSCEQNLNHDAMYWYRQDPGQGLRLIYYSQIVNDFQKGDIAEGYSVSREKKESFPLTVTSAQKNPTAFYLCASSIFGASNTEAFFGQGTRLTVV.

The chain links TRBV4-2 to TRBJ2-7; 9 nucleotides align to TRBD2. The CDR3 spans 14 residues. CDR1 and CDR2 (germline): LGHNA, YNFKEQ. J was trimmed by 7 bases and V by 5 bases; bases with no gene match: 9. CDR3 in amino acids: CASSFLAGSGEQYF. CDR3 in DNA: TGTGCCAGCAGCTTTCTAGCGGGATCTGGAGAGCAGTACTTC.

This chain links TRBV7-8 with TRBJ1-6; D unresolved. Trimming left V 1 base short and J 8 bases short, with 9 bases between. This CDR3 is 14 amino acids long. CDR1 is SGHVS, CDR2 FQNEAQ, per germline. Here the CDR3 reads CASSLVLRDSPLHF. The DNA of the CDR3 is TGTGCCAGCAGCTTAGTTCTTAGGGATTCACCCCTCCACTTT.

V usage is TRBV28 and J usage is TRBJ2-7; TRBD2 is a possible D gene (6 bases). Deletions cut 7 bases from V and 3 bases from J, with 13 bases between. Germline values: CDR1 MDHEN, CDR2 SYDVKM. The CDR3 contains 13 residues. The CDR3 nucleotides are TGTGCCAGCAAGGGTATCGGGGGCTACGAGCAGTACTTC. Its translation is CASKGIGGYEQYF.

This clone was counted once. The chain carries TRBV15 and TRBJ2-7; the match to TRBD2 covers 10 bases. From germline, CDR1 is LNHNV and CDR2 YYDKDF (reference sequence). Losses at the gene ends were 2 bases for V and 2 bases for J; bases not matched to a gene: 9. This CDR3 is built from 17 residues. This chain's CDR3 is CATSRREGSGRAYEQYF. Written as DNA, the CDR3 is TGTGCCACCAGCAGAAGGGAAGGGAGCGGGAGGGCCTACGAGCAGTACTTC. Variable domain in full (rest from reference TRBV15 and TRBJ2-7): DAMVIQNPRYQVTQFGKPVTLSCSQTLNHNVMYWYQQKSSQAPKLLFHYYDKDFNNEADTPDNFQSRRPNTSFCFLDIRSPGLGDTAMYLCATSRREGSGRAYEQYFGPGTRLTVT.

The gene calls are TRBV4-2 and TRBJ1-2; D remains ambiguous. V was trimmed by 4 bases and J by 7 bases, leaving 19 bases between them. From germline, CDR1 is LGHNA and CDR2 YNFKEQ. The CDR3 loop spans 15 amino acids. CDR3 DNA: TGTGCCAGCAGCCCATCCGGGGATGACGGGAGTGGCTACACCTTC. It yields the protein CASSPSGDDGSGYTF.

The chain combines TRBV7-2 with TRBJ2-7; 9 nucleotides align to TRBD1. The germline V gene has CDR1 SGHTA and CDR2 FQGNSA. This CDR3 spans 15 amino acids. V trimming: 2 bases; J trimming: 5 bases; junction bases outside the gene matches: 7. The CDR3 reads CASSLWGGDRDEQYF. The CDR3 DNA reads TGTGCCAGCAGCTTATGGGGAGGGGACAGGGACGAGCAGTACTTC. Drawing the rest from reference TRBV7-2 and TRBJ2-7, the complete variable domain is GAGVSQSPSNKVTEKGKDVELRCDPISGHTALYWYRQSLGQGLEFLIYFQGNSAPDKSGLPSDRFSAERTGGSVSTLTIQRTQQEDSAVYLCASSLWGGDRDEQYFGPGTRLTVT.